This T cell receptor (beta chain) emerged from a study of cytomegalovirus exposure and HLA in healthy donors. Study context: The platform used for the 120 validation repertoires matched that of the approximately 620 first-cohort repertoires, a later analysis reported. Notes on the study in general: The study found most TCR sequences rare, yet found some public TCRs in many donors. In vitro assays verified that a few CMV-associated chains recognized CMV antigens specifically.

In the case of this clone: Its antigen is not known.

Generated by immunoSEQ multiplex PCR, the TCRdb table keeps only in-frame clones and is missing some. The table records roughly 120,000 clones, more than 70% of them present only once. Trimming took 4 bases from V and 1 from J, leaving 7 bases between them. The CDR3 is 12 amino acids. CDR1 SQVTM and CDR2 ANQGSEA come from the germline V gene. Source material: PBMCs. The J gene is TRBJ1-1, the V gene TRBV29-1, with D perhaps matching TRBD1 (5 bases). The clonotype comes from a young man in good health and CMV-seronegative. The CDR3 sequence is CSVGGPNTEAFF. Here the CDR3 DNA reads TGCAGCGTTGGGGGCCCGAACACTGAAGCTTTCTTT.